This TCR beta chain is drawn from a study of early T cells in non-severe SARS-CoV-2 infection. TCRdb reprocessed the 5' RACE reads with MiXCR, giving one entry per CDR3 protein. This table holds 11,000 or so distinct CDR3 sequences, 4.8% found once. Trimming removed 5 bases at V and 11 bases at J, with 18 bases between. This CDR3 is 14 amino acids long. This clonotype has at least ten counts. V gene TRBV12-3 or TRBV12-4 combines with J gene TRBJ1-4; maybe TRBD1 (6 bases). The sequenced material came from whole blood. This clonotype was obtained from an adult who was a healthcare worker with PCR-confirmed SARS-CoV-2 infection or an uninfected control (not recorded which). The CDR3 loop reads CASSPWRGSEKLFF. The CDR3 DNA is TGTGCCAGCAGTCCCTGGAGGGGGTCCGAGAAACTGTTTTTT.